The TCR beta chain under discussion was sequenced for a study of CD8+ T cells in alopecia areata. Germline V gene data show CDR1 as PRHDT and CDR2 as FYEKMQ (reference sequence). Trimming pared 0 bases from V and 7 bases from J, leaving 16 bases between. The CDR3 spans 16 residues. There are a few counts of this clone. What it recognizes is unknown. Findings and caveats of the study: Scalp sequencing also captures normal skin's resident alphabeta T cells. Especially in alopecia totalis/universalis, lesional scalp showed greater clonality than normal scalp did. Sharing of TCRs across patients appeared less clear than in mice, possibly for HLA-related reasons.

RNA was isolated and reverse transcribed to cDNA, the sequencing template. Clones were sequenced by immunoSEQ multiplex PCR, and TCRdb holds only the in-frame ones, with some missing. The table has a few hundred thousand clones, roughly 50% seen once; the top ten hold approximately 4.9%. The source of this sequence is a human donor in good health. The chain recombines TRBV13 with TRBJ2-1, with D possibly being TRBD2 (6 bases). The sample comprised CD8+ T cells sorted from blood. The CDR3 nucleotides read TGTGCCAGCAGCTTAGGTACCTCGGGGGTGACAAATGAGCAGTTCTTC. The encoded protein is CASSLGTSGVTNEQFF.